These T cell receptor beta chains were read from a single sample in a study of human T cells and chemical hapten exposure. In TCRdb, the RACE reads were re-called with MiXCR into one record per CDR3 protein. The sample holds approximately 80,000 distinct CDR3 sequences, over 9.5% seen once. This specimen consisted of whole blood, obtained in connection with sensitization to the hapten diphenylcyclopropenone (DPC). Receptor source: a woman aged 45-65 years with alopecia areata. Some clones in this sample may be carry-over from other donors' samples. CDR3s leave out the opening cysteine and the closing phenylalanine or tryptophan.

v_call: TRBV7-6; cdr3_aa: ASSRLGDTQY
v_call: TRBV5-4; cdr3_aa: ASSDEGREVAGVSDTQY
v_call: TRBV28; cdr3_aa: ASSSGQGEQY
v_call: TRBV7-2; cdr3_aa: ASSLTREFSEQY
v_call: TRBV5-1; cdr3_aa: ASSLMPSGTEETQY
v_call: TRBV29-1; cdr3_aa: SVETGLGYT
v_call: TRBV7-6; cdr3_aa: ASSLTGPGELF
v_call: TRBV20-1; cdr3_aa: SASSTDGYT
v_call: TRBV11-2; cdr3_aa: ASSLVGTSGRARADTQY
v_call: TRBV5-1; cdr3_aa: ASSLVQQGLDGYT
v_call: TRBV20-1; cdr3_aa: STSTSFGTGELF
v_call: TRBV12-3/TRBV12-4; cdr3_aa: ASSLFGAQY
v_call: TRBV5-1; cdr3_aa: ASSLAGSSTDTQY
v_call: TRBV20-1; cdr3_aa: SARGGSRNTDTQY
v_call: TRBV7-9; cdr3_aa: ASSPGFSPLH
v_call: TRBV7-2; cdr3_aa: ASSSTGGGVSVTQY
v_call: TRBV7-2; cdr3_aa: ASSQPGASGRNEQF
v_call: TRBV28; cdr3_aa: ASIESGQGAQPQH
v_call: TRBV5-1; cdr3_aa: ANSSGTGNYGYT
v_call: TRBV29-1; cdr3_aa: SVGTGENGYT